This T cell receptor beta chain is from a study of T cells in Graves' hyperthyroidism and ophthalmopathy. RNA transcripts gave rise to amplified TCR beta CDR3 regions. An initial round of RT-PCR targeting the TCR CDR3 relied on the HTBI primer set. TCRdb processed the multiplex PCR reads anew with MiXCR; each CDR3 protein has one entry. This sample carries about 400,000 distinct CDR3 sequences, 15% of them seen once, and the ten largest clones take 32%. Trimming pared 1 base from V and 5 bases from J, leaving 15 bases between. CDR1 is LNHNV, CDR2 YYDKDF, per germline (reference sequence). The length of the CDR3 is 16 residues. This clonotype was recorded at least ten times.

V and J are TRBV15 and TRBJ2-1; tentatively, D is TRBD2 (5 bases). This TCR came from a woman in her 30s with Graves' hyperthyroidism. The specimen was blood. The CDR3 nucleotides are TGTGCCACCAGCAGAGGAGCCGGGATAAACCACAATGAGCAGTTCTTC. Translating it yields CATSRGAGINHNEQFF.